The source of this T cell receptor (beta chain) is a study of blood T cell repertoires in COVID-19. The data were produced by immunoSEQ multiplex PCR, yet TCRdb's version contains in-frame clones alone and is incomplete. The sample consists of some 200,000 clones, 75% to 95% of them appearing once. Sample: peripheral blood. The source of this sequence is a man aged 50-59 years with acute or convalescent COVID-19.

The CDR3 protein is CASSLYPQGLGGYGYTF. The CDR3 DNA reads TGTGCCAGCAGTTTATACCCTCAGGGATTGGGTGGCTATGGCTACACCTTC. V is TRBV27 and J is TRBJ1-2; maybe TRBD1 (5 bases). CDR1 is MNHEY and CDR2 is SMNVEV in the germline V gene (reference sequence). The CDR3 runs 17 residues. Trimming left V 1 base short and J 4 bases short, with 19 bases between.